Shown below are 16 T cell receptor beta chains from a single sample sequenced in a study of CD8+ T cells in alopecia areata. Investigators isolated RNA and reverse transcribed it into cDNA to act as the sequencing template. The table came from immunoSEQ multiplex PCR; TCRdb's copy has only in-frame clones and leaves some out. This table holds 100,000 to 150,000 clones, less than 50% found once. Input material: NKG2D-low CD8+ T cells sorted from blood. The receptors were sampled from a human donor with alopecia areata.

The chain is built from TRBV4-3 and TRBJ2-2; the D is unclear. Looked up from germline, CDR1 is LGHNA and CDR2 is YSLEER. CDR3 length: 15 amino acids. V was pared by 0 bases and J by 7 bases, with 12 bases between. CDR3 in amino acids: CASSQDLLSLGELFF. The CDR3 bases are TGCGCCAGCAGCCAAGATCTCCTCAGTCTCGGGGAGCTGTTTTTT.

This clone was counted between two and nine times. This chain uses TRBV7-9 with TRBJ1-1; D is unresolved. V lost 5 bases and J lost 3, with 16 bases in between. Germline V gene lookup returns CDR1 SEHNR and CDR2 FQNEAQ (reference sequence). The CDR3 consists of 15 residues. This CDR3 reads CASSLGLGLYTEAFF. As DNA, the CDR3 is TGTGCCAGCAGCCTTGGGTTAGGCCTTTACACTGAAGCTTTCTTT.

This sequence joins TRBV5-1 and TRBJ1-4, with TRBD1 as a possible D gene (5 bases). Deletions cut 4 bases from V and 3 bases from J, with 19 bases between. Germline lookup yields CDR1 SGHRS and CDR2 YFSETQ. CDR3 length: 17 residues. The CDR3 reads CASSRTGSEGANEKLFF. As DNA, the CDR3 is TGCGCCAGCAGCCGCACGGGCTCCGAAGGGGCTAATGAAAAACTGTTTTTT.

The rearrangement uses TRBV2 and TRBJ1-2; 7 bases are shared with TRBD1. Per germline, CDR1 SNHLY and CDR2 FYNNEI. Trimming at V came to 8 bases and at J to 14 bases, leaving 14 bases not matched to a gene. This CDR3 is 12 amino acids long. The CDR3 DNA sequence: TGTGCCAGCGGGGACAGACTCTCCTTAACGACCTTC. Its translation: CASGDRLSLTTF.

This chain uses TRBV13 with TRBJ1-5; 7 bases match TRBD1. The V gene's germline CDR1 is PRHDT and CDR2 FYEKMQ (reference sequence). With V trimmed by 5 bases and J by 0 bases, 7 bases remained unmatched. The CDR3 is 16 residues long. CDR3 amino acids: CASSLGTARSNQPQHF. The DNA for the CDR3 is TGTGCCAGCAGCCTTGGGACAGCCCGTAGCAATCAGCCCCAGCATTTT.

This chain joins TRBV30 and TRBJ2-7; 9 bases agree with TRBD1. The length of the CDR3 is 14 residues. Germline lookup yields CDR1 GTSNPN and CDR2 SVGIG (reference sequence). Trimming cost V 2 bases and J 1 base; bases outside gene matches: 3. The CDR3 nucleotides are TGTGCCTGGAGTCCGACAGGGGGGTCCTACGAGCAGTACTTC. It translates to CAWSPTGGSYEQYF.

This clone was seen only a few times. This sequence joins TRBV23-1 and TRBJ1-4, with TRBD1 matching over 8 bases. TRBV23-1 is filed as an ORF, its function uncertain. The CDR3 totals 14 residues. J was trimmed by 7 bases and V by 6 bases; bases with no gene match: 7. DNA of the CDR3: TGCGCCAGCAGCCCAACAGGGGGTACTGAAAAACTGTTTTTT. Residues: CASSPTGGTEKLFF.

V and J are TRBV29-1 and TRBJ2-7, with TRBD1 as a possible D gene (6 bases). V was shortened by 1 base and J by 1 base, with 14 bases between the two germline ends. This CDR3 is built from 15 residues. CDR1 is SQVTM, CDR2 ANQGSEA, per germline. The CDR3 spells CSVEAFQGSSYEQYF. Written as DNA, the CDR3 is TGCAGCGTTGAAGCATTCCAGGGGTCATCCTACGAGCAGTACTTC.

This clone has more than one count but fewer than ten. The chain recombines TRBV9 with TRBJ1-2; D perhaps matches TRBD1 (5 bases). Between the trimmed V and J ends, which lost 3 bases and 8 bases, there was a span of 17 bases. This CDR3 spans 14 amino acids. Germline V gene data show CDR1 as SGDLS and CDR2 as YYNGEE. The CDR3 DNA reads TGTGCCAGCAGCGGCGGCCTGACAGCTGGCGGCTACACCTTC. Its translation: CASSGGLTAGGYTF.

The chain couples TRBV28 to TRBJ2-2; possibly TRBD1 for D (6 bases). The CDR3 is 11 residues long. Germline V gene sequence: CDR1 MDHEN, CDR2 SYDVKM. Between the trimmed V and J ends, which lost 10 bases and 3 bases, there was a span of 6 bases. The CDR3 DNA sequence: TGTGCCACAGGGGACACCGGGGAGCTGTTTTTT. Its protein is CATGDTGELFF.

This CDR3 reads CASGVQETQYF. The CDR3 nucleotides read TGTGCCAGTGGTGTGCAAGAGACCCAGTACTTC. The chain uses TRBV27 and TRBJ2-5; D remains ambiguous. The CDR3 spans 11 residues. V was trimmed by 9 bases and J by 2 bases, leaving 7 bases between them. Germline assignment: CDR1 MNHEY and CDR2 SMNVEV (reference sequence).

This clone appeared a few times. This rearrangement joins TRBV4-1 to TRBJ2-1, with D tentatively TRBD1 or TRBD2 (5 bases each). This CDR3 contains 16 residues. Between the trimmed V and J ends, which lost 0 bases and 6 bases, there was a span of 15 bases. In germline, CDR1 is MGHRA, CDR2 YSYEKL. The CDR3 sequence is CASSQDFGTLVNEQFF. The CDR3 region has the DNA TGCGCCAGCAGCCAAGATTTTGGGACCCTCGTCAATGAGCAGTTCTTC.

This chain links TRBV9 with TRBJ2-1, with TRBD2 matching over 8 bases. CDR1 and CDR2 from the germline V gene are SGDLS and YYNGEE. This CDR3 has 15 amino acids. Trimming cost V 3 bases and J 8 bases; bases outside gene matches: 10. The CDR3 coding sequence is TGTGCCAGCAGCGCTGGGAGCGGGAGTCTGGATGAGCAGTTCTTC. Residues: CASSAGSGSLDEQFF.

The rearrangement joins TRBV29-1 to TRBJ2-1, with TRBD1 matching 9 bases. The CDR3 has 11 amino acids. In germline, CDR1 is SQVTM, CDR2 ANQGSEA. V was pared by 7 bases and J by 7 bases, with 2 bases of the junction left unmatched. The DNA of the CDR3 is TGCAGCGGGGGACAGGGAAATGAGCAGTTCTTC. Translated, it gives CSGGQGNEQFF.

V usage is TRBV9 and J usage is TRBJ2-1, with 7 bases matching TRBD2. The CDR3 runs 15 residues. V lost 3 bases and J lost 7; bases outside the gene matches: 10. Per the germline V gene, CDR1 is SGDLS and CDR2 is YYNGEE. The CDR3 sequence is CASSAAGTTGNEQFF. CDR3 coding DNA: TGTGCCAGCAGCGCAGCCGGGACTACGGGGAATGAGCAGTTCTTC.

The V call is TRBV7-9, the J call TRBJ2-1; TRBD2 matches at 9 bases. The CDR3 extends over 16 amino acids. CDR1 is SEHNR, CDR2 FQNEAQ, per germline (reference sequence). The junction had 5 bases not matched to a gene; V was cut back by 2 bases and J by 3 bases. CDR3 in DNA: TGTGCCAGCAGCTTACTACTAGCGGGCCTCTACAATGAGCAGTTCTTC. It yields the protein CASSLLLAGLYNEQFF.